This T cell receptor beta chain appears in the sequencing data of a study of blood T cell repertoires in COVID-19. Study at large: Sources were T cells, B-cell-depleted T cells, or PBMCs; the material itself was cDNA or gDNA.

With 1 base removed from V and 3 bases from J, the gap between germline ends came to 18 bases. The germline V gene encodes CDR1 SEHNR and CDR2 FQNEAQ (reference sequence). The CDR3 is made up of 17 amino acids. As processed by the authors: Amplified reference gene primers provided the basis for estimating nucleated cell counts. Produced via immunoSEQ multiplex PCR; TCRdb's table is partial and in-frame only. V and J calls and clone size are as listed in that table; D and trimming were resolved from the DNA. Seen here are over 150,000 clones, more than 85% observed once, and the top ten hold approximately 0.5%. This clone showed up just once.

J is TRBJ1-1 and V is TRBV7-9; maybe TRBD1 (5 bases). The sequenced sample was peripheral blood. This clonotype was sampled from a man aged 45-65 years with acute or convalescent COVID-19. This CDR3 reads CASSLVGGFSPHTEAFF. CDR3 in DNA: TGTGCCAGCAGCTTAGTGGGGGGATTCTCCCCACACACTGAAGCTTTCTTT.